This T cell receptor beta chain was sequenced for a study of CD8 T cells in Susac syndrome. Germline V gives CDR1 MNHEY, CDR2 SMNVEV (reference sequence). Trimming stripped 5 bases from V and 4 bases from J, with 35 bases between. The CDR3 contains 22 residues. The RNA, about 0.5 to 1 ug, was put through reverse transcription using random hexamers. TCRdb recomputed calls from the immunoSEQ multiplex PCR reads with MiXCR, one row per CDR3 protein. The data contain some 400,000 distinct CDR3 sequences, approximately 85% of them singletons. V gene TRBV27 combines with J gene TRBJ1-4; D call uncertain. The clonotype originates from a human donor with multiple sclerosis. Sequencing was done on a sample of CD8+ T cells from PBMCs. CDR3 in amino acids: CASSPQRWILDPKESRNEKLFF. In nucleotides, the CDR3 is TGTGCCAGCAGTCCCCAGCGTTGGATCTTGGATCCAAAAGAGAGCCGTAATGAAAAACTGTTTTTT.